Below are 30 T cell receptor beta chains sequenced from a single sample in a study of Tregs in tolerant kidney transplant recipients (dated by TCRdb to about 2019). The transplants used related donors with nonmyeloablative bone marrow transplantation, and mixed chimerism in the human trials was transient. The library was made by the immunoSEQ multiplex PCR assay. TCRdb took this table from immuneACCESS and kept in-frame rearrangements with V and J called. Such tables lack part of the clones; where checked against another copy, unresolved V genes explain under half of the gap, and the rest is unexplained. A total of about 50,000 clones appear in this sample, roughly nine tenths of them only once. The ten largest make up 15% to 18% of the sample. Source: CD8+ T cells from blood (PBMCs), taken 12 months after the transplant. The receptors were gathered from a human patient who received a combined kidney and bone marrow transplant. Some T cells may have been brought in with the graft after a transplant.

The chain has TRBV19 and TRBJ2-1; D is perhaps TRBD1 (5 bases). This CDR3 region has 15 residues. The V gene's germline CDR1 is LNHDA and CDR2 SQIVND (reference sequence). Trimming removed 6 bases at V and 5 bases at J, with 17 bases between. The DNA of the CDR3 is TGTGCCAGTAGAAATGGGGCAGGTTACAACAATGAGCAGTTCTTC. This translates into CASRNGAGYNNEQFF.

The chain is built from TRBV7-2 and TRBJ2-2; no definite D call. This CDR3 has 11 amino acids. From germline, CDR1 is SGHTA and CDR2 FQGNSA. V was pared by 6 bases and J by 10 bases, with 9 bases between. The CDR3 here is CASSFSMELFF. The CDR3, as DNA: TGTGCCAGCAGTTTTAGTATGGAGCTGTTTTTT.

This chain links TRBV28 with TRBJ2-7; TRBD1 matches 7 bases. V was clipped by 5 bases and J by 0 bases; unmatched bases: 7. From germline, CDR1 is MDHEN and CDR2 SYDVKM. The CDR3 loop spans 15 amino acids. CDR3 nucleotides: TGTGCCAGCAGTATTCGGACAGGCGTCTCCTACGAGCAGTACTTC. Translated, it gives CASSIRTGVSYEQYF.

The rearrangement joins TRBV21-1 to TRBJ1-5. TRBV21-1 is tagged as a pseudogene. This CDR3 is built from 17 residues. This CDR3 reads CASSKVETQRGNQPQHF. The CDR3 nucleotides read TGTGCCAGCAGCAAGGTGGAGACGCAGCGGGGCAATCAGCCCCAGCATTTT.

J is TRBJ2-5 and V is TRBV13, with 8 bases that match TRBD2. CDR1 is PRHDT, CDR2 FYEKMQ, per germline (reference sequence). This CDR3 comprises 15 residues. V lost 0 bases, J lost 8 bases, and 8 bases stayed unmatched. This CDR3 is CASSLGVNSGTTQYF. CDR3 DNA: TGTGCCAGCAGCTTAGGCGTTAATAGCGGGACTACCCAGTACTTC.

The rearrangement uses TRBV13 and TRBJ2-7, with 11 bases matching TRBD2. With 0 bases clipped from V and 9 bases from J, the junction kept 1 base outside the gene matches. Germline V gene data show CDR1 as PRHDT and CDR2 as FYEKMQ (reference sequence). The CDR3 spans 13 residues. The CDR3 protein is CASSLGLAGGQYF. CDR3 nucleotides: TGTGCCAGCAGCTTAGGGCTAGCGGGAGGGCAGTACTTC.

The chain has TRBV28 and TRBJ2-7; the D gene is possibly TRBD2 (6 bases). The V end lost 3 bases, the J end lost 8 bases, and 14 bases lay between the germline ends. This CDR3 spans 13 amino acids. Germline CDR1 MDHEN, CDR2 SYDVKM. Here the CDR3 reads CASSLGRWTKQYF. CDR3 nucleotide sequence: TGTGCCAGCAGTTTGGGACGATGGACTAAGCAGTACTTC.

CDR3 sequence: CASKPLGQGSEQYF. The CDR3 DNA reads as TGTGCCAGCAAACCGCTGGGACAGGGCAGCGAGCAGTACTTC. The gene calls are TRBV27 and TRBJ2-7; the match to TRBD1 covers 9 bases. J gave up 6 bases and V 7 bases, and 10 bases lay outside the gene matches. The germline CDR1 and CDR2 sequences are MNHEY and SMNVEV (reference sequence). CDR3 length equals 14 residues.

CDR3 sequence: CASSLSSRADTQYF. In DNA form, the CDR3 reads TGTGCCAGCAGTTTATCTAGCAGGGCAGATACGCAGTATTTT. The V and J genes are TRBV27 and TRBJ2-3, with D possibly matching TRBD1 (5 bases). CDR3 length: 14 residues. V was clipped by 0 bases and J by 4 bases, with 8 bases between them. Germline values: CDR1 MNHEY, CDR2 SMNVEV (reference sequence).

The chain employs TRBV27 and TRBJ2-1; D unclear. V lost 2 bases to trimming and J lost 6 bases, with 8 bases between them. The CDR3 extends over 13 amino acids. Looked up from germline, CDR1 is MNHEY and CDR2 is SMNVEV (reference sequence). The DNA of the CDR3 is TGTGCCAGCAGTTTAAATAGAGGCAATGAGCAGTTCTTC. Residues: CASSLNRGNEQFF.

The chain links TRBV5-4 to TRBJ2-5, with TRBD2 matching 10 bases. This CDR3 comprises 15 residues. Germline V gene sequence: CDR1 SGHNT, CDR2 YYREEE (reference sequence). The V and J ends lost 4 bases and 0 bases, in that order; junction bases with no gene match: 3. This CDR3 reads CASSRTSGYQETQYF. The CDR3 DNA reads TGTGCCAGCAGCCGGACTAGCGGTTACCAAGAGACCCAGTACTTC.

The CDR3, as DNA: TGTGCCAGCAGCCCCCAACCCTTTTTGTCGGGGAGCGTCATCGAGACCCAGTACTTC. Translation: CASSPQPFLSGSVIETQYF. This chain links TRBV7-3 with TRBJ2-5, with D possibly matching TRBD2 (5 bases). The CDR3 runs to 19 residues. The V end was cut by 5 bases, the J end by 5 bases, with 30 bases between. Germline V gene lookup returns CDR1 SGHTA and CDR2 FQGTGA.

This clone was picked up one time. The CDR3 sequence is CASRDWNTEAFF. CDR3 nucleotides: TGTGCCAGCAGGGACTGGAACACTGAAGCTTTCTTT. J is TRBJ1-1 and V is TRBV6-5; no reliable D call. The germline V gene encodes CDR1 MNHEY and CDR2 SVGAGI. V lost 6 bases and J lost 1, with 6 bases in between. CDR3 size: 12 residues.

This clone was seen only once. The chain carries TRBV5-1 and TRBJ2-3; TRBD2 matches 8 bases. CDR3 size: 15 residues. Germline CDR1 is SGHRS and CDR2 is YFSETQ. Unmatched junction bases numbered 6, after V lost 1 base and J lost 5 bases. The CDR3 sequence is CASSLTGGQVDTQYF. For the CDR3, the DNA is TGCGCCAGCAGCTTGACGGGGGGGCAGGTAGATACGCAGTATTTT.

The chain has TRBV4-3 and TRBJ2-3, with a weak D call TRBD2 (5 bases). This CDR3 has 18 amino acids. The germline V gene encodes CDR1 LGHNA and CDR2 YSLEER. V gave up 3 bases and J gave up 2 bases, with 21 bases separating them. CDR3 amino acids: CASSHYLPGISFTDTQYF. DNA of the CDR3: TGCGCCAGCAGCCATTACCTTCCCGGGATCTCTTTCACAGATACGCAGTATTTT.

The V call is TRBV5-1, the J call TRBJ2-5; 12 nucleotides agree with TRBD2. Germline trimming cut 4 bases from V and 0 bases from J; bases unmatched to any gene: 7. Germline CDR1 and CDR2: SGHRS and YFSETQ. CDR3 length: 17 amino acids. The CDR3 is CASSKGLAGLNQETQYF. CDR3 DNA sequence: TGCGCCAGCAGCAAGGGACTAGCGGGCCTAAACCAAGAGACCCAGTACTTC.

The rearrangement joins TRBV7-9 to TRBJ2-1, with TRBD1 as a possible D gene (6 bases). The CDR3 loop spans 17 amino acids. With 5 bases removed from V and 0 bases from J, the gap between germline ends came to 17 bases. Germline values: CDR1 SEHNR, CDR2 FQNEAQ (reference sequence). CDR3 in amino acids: CASSPPGTRSSYNEQFF. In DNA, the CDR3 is TGTGCCAGCAGCCCACCCGGGACACGTAGCTCCTACAATGAGCAGTTCTTC.

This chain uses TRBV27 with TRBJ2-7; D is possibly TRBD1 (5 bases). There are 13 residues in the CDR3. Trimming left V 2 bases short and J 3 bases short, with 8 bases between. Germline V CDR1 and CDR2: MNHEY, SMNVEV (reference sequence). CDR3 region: CASSLQGSYEQYF. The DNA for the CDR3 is TGTGCCAGCAGTTTACAGGGAAGCTACGAGCAGTACTTC.

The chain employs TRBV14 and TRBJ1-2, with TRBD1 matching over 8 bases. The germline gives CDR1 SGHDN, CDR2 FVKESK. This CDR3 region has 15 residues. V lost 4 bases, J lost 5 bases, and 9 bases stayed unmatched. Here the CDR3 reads CASSPTGTGFYGYTF. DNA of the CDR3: TGTGCCAGCAGCCCCACCGGGACAGGCTTTTATGGCTACACCTTC. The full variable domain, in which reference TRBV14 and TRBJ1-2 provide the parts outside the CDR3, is EAGVTQFPSHSVIEKGQTVTLRCDPISGHDNLYWYRRVMGKEIKFLLHFVKESKQDESGMPNNRFLAERTGGTYSTLKVQPAELEDSGVYFCASSPTGTGFYGYTFGSGTRLTVV.

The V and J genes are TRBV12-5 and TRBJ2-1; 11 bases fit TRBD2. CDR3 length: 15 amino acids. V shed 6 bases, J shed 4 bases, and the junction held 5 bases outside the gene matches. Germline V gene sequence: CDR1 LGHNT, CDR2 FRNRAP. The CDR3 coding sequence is TGTGCTAGTGGCGCTAGCGGGAGGTTTTACAATGAGCAGTTCTTC. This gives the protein CASGASGRFYNEQFF.

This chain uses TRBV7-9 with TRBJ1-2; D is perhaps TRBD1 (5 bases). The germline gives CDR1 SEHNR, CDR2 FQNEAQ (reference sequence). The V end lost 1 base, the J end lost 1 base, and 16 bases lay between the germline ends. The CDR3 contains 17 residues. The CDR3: CASSLGGVGLHNYGYTF. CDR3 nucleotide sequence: TGTGCCAGCAGCTTAGGGGGTGTGGGACTCCATAACTATGGCTACACCTTC.

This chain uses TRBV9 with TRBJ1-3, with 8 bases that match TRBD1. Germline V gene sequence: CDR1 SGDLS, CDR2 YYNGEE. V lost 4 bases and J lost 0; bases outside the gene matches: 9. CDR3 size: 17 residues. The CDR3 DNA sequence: TGTGCCAGCAGCCCAAGACAGGGGCCCAACTCTGGAAACACCATATATTTT. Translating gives CASSPRQGPNSGNTIYF.

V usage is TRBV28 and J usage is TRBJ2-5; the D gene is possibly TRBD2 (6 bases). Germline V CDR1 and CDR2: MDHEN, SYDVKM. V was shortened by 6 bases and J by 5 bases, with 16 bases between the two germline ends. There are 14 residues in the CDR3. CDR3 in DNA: TGTGCCAGCAGACTACTAGCCGTCGTCGAGACCCAGTACTTC. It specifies CASRLLAVVETQYF.

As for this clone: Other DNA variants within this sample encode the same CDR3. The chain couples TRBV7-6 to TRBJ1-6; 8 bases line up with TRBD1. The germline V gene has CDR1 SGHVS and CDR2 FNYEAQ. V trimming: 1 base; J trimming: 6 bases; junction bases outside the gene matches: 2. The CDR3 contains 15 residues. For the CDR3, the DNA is TGTGCCAGCAGCTTAGGCAGGGGGCGTAATTCACCCCTCCACTTT. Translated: CASSLGRGRNSPLHF.

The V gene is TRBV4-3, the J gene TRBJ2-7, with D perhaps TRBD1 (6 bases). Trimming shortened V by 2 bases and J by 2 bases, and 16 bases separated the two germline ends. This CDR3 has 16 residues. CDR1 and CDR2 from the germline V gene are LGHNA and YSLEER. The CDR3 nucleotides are TGCGCCAGCAGCCAACGGCGGACAGCACAGGCCTACGAGCAGTACTTC. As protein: CASSQRRTAQAYEQYF.

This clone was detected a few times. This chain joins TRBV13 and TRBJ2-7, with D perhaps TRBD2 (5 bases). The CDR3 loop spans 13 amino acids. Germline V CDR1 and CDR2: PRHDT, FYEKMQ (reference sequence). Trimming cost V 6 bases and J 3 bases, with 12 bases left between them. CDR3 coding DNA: TGTGCCAGCAGTGAAGGACTCAGCTACGAGCAGTACTTC. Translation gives CASSEGLSYEQYF.

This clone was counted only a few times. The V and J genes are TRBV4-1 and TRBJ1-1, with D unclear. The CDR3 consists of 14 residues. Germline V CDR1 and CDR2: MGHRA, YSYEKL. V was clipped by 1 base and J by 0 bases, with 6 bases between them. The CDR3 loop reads CASSQGGMNTEAFF. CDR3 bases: TGCGCCAGCAGCCAAGGCGGGATGAACACTGAAGCTTTCTTT.

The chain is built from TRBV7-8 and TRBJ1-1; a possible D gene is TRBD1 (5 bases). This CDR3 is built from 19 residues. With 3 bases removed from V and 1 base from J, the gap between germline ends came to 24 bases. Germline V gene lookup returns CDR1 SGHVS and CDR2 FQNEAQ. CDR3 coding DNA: TGTGCCAGCAGCTTCCCCAATCAACTGTTCTGGGGCGGGAACACTGAAGCTTTCTTT. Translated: CASSFPNQLFWGGNTEAFF.

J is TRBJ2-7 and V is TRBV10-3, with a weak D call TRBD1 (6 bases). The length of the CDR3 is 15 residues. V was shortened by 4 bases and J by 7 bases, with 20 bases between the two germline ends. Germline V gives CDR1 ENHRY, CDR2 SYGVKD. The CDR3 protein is CAISVGGRSYREQYF. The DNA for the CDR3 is TGTGCCATCAGTGTTGGGGGCAGGTCTTACCGGGAGCAGTACTTC.

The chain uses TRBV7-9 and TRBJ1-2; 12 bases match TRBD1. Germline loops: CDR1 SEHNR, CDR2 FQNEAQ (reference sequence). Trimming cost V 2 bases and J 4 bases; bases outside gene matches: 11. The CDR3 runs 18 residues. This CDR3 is CASSLSGDRGPGGYGYTF. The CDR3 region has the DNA TGTGCCAGCAGCTTAAGTGGGGACAGGGGGCCAGGAGGCTATGGCTACACCTTC.